These 3 T cell receptor beta chains were all obtained from the same sample, sequenced in a study of cytomegalovirus exposure and HLA in healthy donors. PCR was performed using 60 Vbeta and 13 Jbeta primers. Some clones are missing from TCRdb's copy, which holds only in-frame ones; the method was immunoSEQ multiplex PCR. The data hold approximately 59,000 clones, with around 62% observed a single time. Sequencing input: PBMCs. These receptors all stem from a man younger than 45 in good health and CMV-seronegative.

The chain employs TRBV10-2 and TRBJ1-6; 7 nucleotides align to TRBD1. The CDR3 is 13 amino acids. Germline V gene sequence: CDR1 WSHSY, CDR2 SAAADI. With V trimmed by 2 bases and J by 8 bases, 0 bases remained unmatched. The CDR3 region has the DNA TGCGCCAGCAGTGAGACAGGGGATTCACCCCTCCACTTT. Its protein product is CASSETGDSPLHF.

The J gene is TRBJ2-7, the V gene TRBV6-5; tentatively, D is TRBD2 (8 bases). The CDR3 sequence is 15 residues long. Germline V CDR1 and CDR2: MNHEY, SVGAGI. The V and J ends lost 6 bases and 2 bases respectively, with 17 bases between them. The CDR3 reads CASRKGAGGPYEQYF. The CDR3 bases are TGTGCCAGCAGGAAGGGGGCGGGGGGACCCTACGAGCAGTACTTC.

The V and J genes are TRBV4-1 and TRBJ1-5, with D perhaps TRBD1 (6 bases). From germline, CDR1 is MGHRA and CDR2 YSYEKL. The V and J ends lost 4 bases and 3 bases respectively, with 13 bases between them. The CDR3 has 15 residues. CDR3 nucleotides: TGCGCCAGCAGCCCAGGGACACAAGACAATCAGCCCCAGCATTTT. Residues: CASSPGTQDNQPQHF.